Each of the 11 T cell receptor beta chains below was sequenced from the same sample in a study of T-cell memory formation after mild COVID-19 (dated by TCRdb to about 2021). Preparation of the library involved 5' RACE. The sample was run on an Illumina NovaSeq 6000. The public reads were reanalyzed by TCRdb: fastp trimming at Q25, MiXCR alignment, in-frame beta chains only. Entries that share a CDR3 protein sequence are merged under the most common genes and DNA. For this sample the table gives 450,000 or so distinct CDR3 sequences, of which about 23% were detected only once. Together, the top ten hold roughly an eighth of the sample. The sequenced material came from PBMCs or a T cell subset sorted from them (not recorded which). Receptor source: an adult woman who had mild COVID-19 (a few samples of this study predate the infection). The sample titles of this study are shuffled in the database, so cell type and time point are left out; the donor was told from shared clones.

This clonotype was counted only a few times. This sequence joins TRBV9 and TRBJ2-3; a possible D gene is TRBD2 (6 bases). Trimming pared 3 bases from V and 0 bases from J, leaving 11 bases between. CDR1 is SGDLS, CDR2 YYNGEE, per germline. The CDR3 length is 15 residues. This CDR3 reads CASSAQAGSTDTQYF. CDR3 bases: TGTGCCAGCAGCGCCCAGGCGGGGAGCACAGATACGCAGTATTTT.

The V gene is TRBV15, the J gene TRBJ2-3; TRBD2 aligns across 10 bases. Germline V gene lookup returns CDR1 LNHNV and CDR2 YYDKDF (reference sequence). This CDR3 has 16 amino acids. J was trimmed by 3 bases and V by 4 bases; bases with no gene match: 7. The CDR3 region is CATSTISGGATDTQYF. The CDR3 bases are TGTGCCACCAGCACTATCAGCGGGGGGGCTACAGATACGCAGTATTTT.

This sequence joins TRBV21-1 and TRBJ2-4; TRBD2 was called by the table and not checked on the DNA. TRBV21-1 is assigned pseudogene status. This CDR3 is 17 amino acids long. The CDR3 here is CASRQGRREEAKNIQYF. The CDR3 DNA sequence: TGTGCCAGCAGGCAAGGTAGGCGGGAGGAGGCCAAAAACATTCAGTACTTC.

This clonotype was counted many times. The rearrangement uses TRBV29-1 and TRBJ2-1; 7 bases line up with TRBD2. The CDR3 contains 12 residues. Germline trimming cut 5 bases from V and 7 bases from J; bases unmatched to any gene: 5. Germline loops: CDR1 SQVTM, CDR2 ANQGSEA. Here the CDR3 DNA reads TGCAGCGTTAGGACTAGTCGTAATGAGCAGTTCTTC. It is translated as CSVRTSRNEQFF.

This clonotype was detected only a few times. The J gene is TRBJ2-3, the V gene TRBV5-1, with 9 bases that match TRBD1. The germline V gene has CDR1 SGHRS and CDR2 YFSETQ. Trimming took 4 bases from V and 6 from J; bases not matched to a gene: 12. The CDR3 has 16 residues. As DNA, the CDR3 is TGCGCCAGCAGCAAGGGGACAGGGTGGTTCTTGGATACGCAGTATTTT. Translation: CASSKGTGWFLDTQYF. Using reference TRBV5-1 and TRBJ2-3 for the parts outside the CDR3, the full variable domain is KAGVTQTPRYLIKTRGQQVTLSCSPISGHRSVSWYQQTPGQGLQFLFEYFSETQRNKGNFPGRFSGRQFSNSRSEMNVSTLELGDSALYLCASSKGTGWFLDTQYFGPGTRLTVL.

CDR3: CASRPGERGDTDTQYF. The CDR3 DNA sequence: TGTGCCAGCAGGCCAGGGGAGCGGGGGGACACAGATACGCAGTATTTT. This chain joins TRBV12-3 or TRBV12-4 and TRBJ2-3; 9 bases are a match to TRBD2. This CDR3 has 16 residues. Trimming took 6 bases from V and 2 from J; bases not matched to a gene: 9.

This clonotype has just a few counts. The chain links TRBV7-6 to TRBJ2-7; D may match TRBD1 or TRBD2 (5 bases each). The CDR3 spans 13 residues. V lost 5 bases and J lost 7, with 15 bases in between. Germline V gene sequence: CDR1 SGHVS, CDR2 FNYEAQ. The CDR3, as DNA: TGTGCCAGCAGCATGGCGAGAGAGGGGGAGCAGTACTTC. This gives the protein CASSMAREGEQYF. The whole variable domain, remainder taken from reference TRBV7-6 and TRBJ2-7, is GAGVSQSPRYKVTKRGQDVALRCDPISGHVSLYWYRQALGQGPEFLTYFNYEAQQDKSGLPNDRFSAERPEGSISTLTIQRTEQRDSAMYRCASSMAREGEQYFGPGTRLTVT.

The rearrangement links TRBV25-1 to TRBJ2-7; 8 nucleotides match TRBD2. This CDR3 has 13 amino acids. Per the germline V gene, CDR1 is MGHDK and CDR2 is SYGVNS. V lost 1 base and J lost 7; bases outside the gene matches: 3. CDR3 DNA: TGTGCCAGCAGTGAATTCCAGCGGGGGGAGCAGTACTTC. It encodes CASSEFQRGEQYF.

V and J are TRBV20-1 and TRBJ2-7; no definite D call. This CDR3 spans 11 amino acids. The germline gives CDR1 DFQATT, CDR2 SNEGSKA (reference sequence). As DNA, the CDR3 is TGCAGCGCCGGCTGGTCCTACGAGCAGTACTTC. Translation gives CSAGWSYEQYF.

The J gene is TRBJ2-5, the V gene TRBV6-5, with TRBD2 as a possible D gene (5 bases). The CDR3 length is 15 residues. Germline-derived CDR1 and CDR2 are MNHEY and SVGAGI. The V end was cut by 0 bases, the J end by 5 bases, with 13 bases between. The CDR3 region is CASSYSIEGTETQYF. CDR3 nucleotide sequence: TGTGCCAGCAGTTACTCGATTGAGGGTACGGAGACCCAGTACTTC.

The chain couples TRBV2 to TRBJ2-5, with D possibly being TRBD2 (6 bases). This CDR3 contains 17 residues. Trimming stripped 7 bases from V and 0 bases from J, with 21 bases between. Germline V gene lookup returns CDR1 SNHLY and CDR2 FYNNEI. CDR3 region: CASIYGGARPYQETQYF. CDR3 DNA: TGTGCCAGCATTTATGGCGGGGCGAGACCTTACCAAGAGACCCAGTACTTC.